This passage covers 5 T cell receptor beta chains from one sample sequenced in a study of blood T cell repertoires in COVID-19. The method was immunoSEQ multiplex PCR; TCRdb's version includes in-frame clones alone and lacks a portion of them. The sample consists of some 350,000 clones, around 90% of them appearing once. Sequenced material: PBMCs or T cells enriched from blood (not recorded which). These receptors all come from a man between 25 and 39 years old who had recovered from COVID-19.

The chain has TRBV5-1 and TRBJ2-3; 14 bases fit TRBD2. CDR3 length: 15 amino acids. Germline loops: CDR1 SGHRS, CDR2 YFSETQ. Trimming cost V 4 bases and J 5 bases; bases outside gene matches: 3. The CDR3, as DNA: TGCGCCAGCAGCATGGGACTAGCGGGGGTAGATACGCAGTATTTT. It is translated as CASSMGLAGVDTQYF.

A remark on this clone: The junction shows a germline mismatch at one end, possibly a read error. The chain carries TRBV19 and TRBJ1-3; 7 bases fit TRBD1. Germline CDR1 is LNHDA and CDR2 is SQIVND (reference sequence). This CDR3 spans 19 amino acids. The CDR3 reads CASSIAVGTELFTGNTIYF. The DNA for the CDR3 is TGTGCCAGTAGTATAGCAGTGGGGACAGAGCTTTTCACTGGGAACACCATATATTTT.

Turning to this clone: Other DNA sequences in the same sample also yield this CDR3. The gene calls are TRBV5-1 and TRBJ2-5; 13 bases align to TRBD2. CDR1 and CDR2 from the germline V gene are SGHRS and YFSETQ. This CDR3 has 15 residues. The junction had 2 bases not matched to a gene; V was cut back by 1 base and J by 5 bases. The CDR3 region has the DNA TGCGCCAGCAGCTTGACTAGCGGGGGGGGTGAGACCCAGTACTTC. It specifies CASSLTSGGGETQYF. Full variable domain (remainder filled in from reference TRBV5-1 and TRBJ2-5): KAGVTQTPRYLIKTRGQQVTLSCSPISGHRSVSWYQQTPGQGLQFLFEYFSETQRNKGNFPGRFSGRQFSNSRSEMNVSTLELGDSALYLCASSLTSGGGETQYFGPGTRLLVL.

V usage is TRBV28 and J usage is TRBJ2-3, with TRBD1 as a possible D gene (5 bases). V was shortened by 3 bases and J by 10 bases, with 14 bases between the two germline ends. In germline, CDR1 is MDHEN, CDR2 SYDVKM. CDR3 length equals 13 residues. CDR3 amino acids: CASSFADNGPQYF. DNA of the CDR3: TGTGCCAGCAGTTTTGCGGACAATGGACCGCAGTATTTT.

The chain combines TRBV11-1 with TRBJ1-2; D ambiguous. The V gene lost 5 bases and the J gene lost 5 bases, with 12 bases spanning the gap. The germline V gene encodes CDR1 SGHAT and CDR2 FQDESV (reference sequence). The CDR3 spans 13 residues. The CDR3 nucleotides read TGTGCCAGCAGCCTACGAGGGAAATATGGCTACACCTTC. Its protein product is CASSLRGKYGYTF. The entire variable domain, with the rest obtained from reference TRBV11-1 and TRBJ1-2, is as follows: EAEVAQSPRYKITEKSQAVAFWCDPISGHATLYWYRQILGQGPELLVQFQDESVVDDSQLPKDRFSAERLKGVDSTLKIQPAELGDSAMYLCASSLRGKYGYTFGSGTRLTVV.